The text below deals with one TCR beta chain. What it recognizes is unknown. No DNA is shown, since the ends of the CDR3 on it are uncertain; the CDR3 is the one TCRdb lists. The sample is drawn from a study of CD8+CD57+ T cells in acquired aplastic anemia. As for the study in general: DNA from sorted CD4+ and CD8+ cells averaged roughly 3.4 ug. Among healthy donors, CD4+ cells averaged approximately 10 million reads. General study points: In common between the patients and the controls were twenty-nine CD8+ CDR3 sequences. Patients and controls had CD8+ Simpson's diversity values that were not significantly distinct.

The CDR3 is 22 residues long, counting both termini. According to the study, genomic DNA was the template for TCR beta VDJ and CDR3 profiling. TCRdb redid the calling of the reads with MiXCR, one entry per CDR3 protein. Among 400,000 to 450,000 distinct CDR3 sequences listed, 55% to 75% were seen once. V and J are TRBV12-3 or TRBV12-4 and TRBJ2-1; no DNA check was done on the table's D call, TRBD1. Sequenced input: sorted CD4+, CD8+, or CD8+CD57+ T cells (not recorded which) from PBMCs. The TCR originated in a human donor in good health, serving as a control. CDR3 amino acids: CASSFYICSAPLTGRPYNEQFF.